This T cell receptor beta chain was sequenced during a study of blood T cell repertoires in COVID-19. Overall study: Samples came from the United States, Italy and Spain, spanning acute and convalescent COVID-19. The analysed material was cDNA or gDNA that came from T cells, B-cell-depleted T cells, or PBMCs.

V was clipped by 1 base and J by 2 bases; unmatched bases: 1. Looked up from germline, CDR1 is SEHNR and CDR2 is FQNEAQ (reference sequence). CDR3 length equals 14 residues. This table comes from immunoSEQ multiplex PCR, and its TCRdb copy is limited to in-frame clones, with some not included. The table includes about 58,000 clones, about 79% detected once. The clonotype originates from a human donor in a cohort sampled during active COVID-19. The sample consisted of peripheral blood. The rearrangement joins TRBV7-9 to TRBJ2-7; 8 bases are a match to TRBD1. CDR3 nucleotide sequence: TGTGCCAGCAGCTTAGGGGACAGGCCCTACGAGCAGTACTTC. Its translation is CASSLGDRPYEQYF.